This is a list of T cell receptor beta chains from one sample in a study of post-analysis software for immune sequencing data. One entry per CDR3 protein, called by TCRdb with MiXCR from the PCR reads. The table includes 650,000 to 850,000 distinct CDR3 sequences, around 46% detected once. Sequenced sample: blood. These receptors were taken from a girl aged 10 to 17 with multiple sclerosis. Each CDR3 is given with its conserved first and last residue. A D gene is named only where the DNA matches it firmly. The size field is filled for only some rows; it gives once, few, many or a size class.

clone_size j_call d_call v_call cdr3_aa cdr3_nt
NA TRBJ2-5 TRBD2 TRBV5-1 CASSLRPTSAPAETQYF TGCGCCAGCAGCCTACGCCCCACTAGCGCCCCTGCAGAGACCCAGTACTTC
NA TRBJ1-4 NA TRBV5-1 CASSLAWGSPEKLFF TGCGCCAGCAGCTTGGCCTGGGGGTCTCCTGAAAAACTGTTTTTT
NA TRBJ1-2 NA TRBV9 CASSTPGKKDGYTF TGTGCCAGCAGCACACCAGGGAAGAAGGATGGCTACACCTTC
NA TRBJ2-4 NA TRBV2 CASSDSGQPVLTKNIQYF TGTGCCAGCAGTGACTCTGGCCAACCGGTACTTACCAAAAACATTCAGTACTTC
NA TRBJ2-3 TRBD2 TRBV20-1 CSAPQRGDTQYF TGCAGTGCGCCTCAGCGGGGAGATACGCAGTATTTT
NA TRBJ2-7 NA TRBV28 CASSIQGGKQYF TGTGCCAGCAGTATTCAGGGTGGGAAGCAGTACTTC
many TRBJ2-7 NA TRBV7-9 CASSYSPLAPSYEQYF TGTGCCAGCAGCTATTCACCTCTAGCGCCTTCCTACGAGCAGTACTTC
NA TRBJ2-7 NA TRBV20-1 CSARDLQGSYEQYF TGCAGTGCTAGAGATTTGCAGGGGTCCTACGAGCAGTACTTC
NA TRBJ2-1 TRBD2 TRBV5-1 CTSSPGAGTYNEQFF TGCACCAGCAGCCCTGGAGCGGGAACTTACAATGAGCAGTTCTTC
NA TRBJ1-1 NA TRBV11-3 CASSLSRGGTEAFF TGTGCCAGCAGCTTATCCCGAGGGGGAACTGAAGCTTTCTTT
NA TRBJ2-5 NA TRBV7-2 CASSHTGETQYF TGTGCCAGCAGCCACACGGGGGAGACCCAGTACTTC
NA TRBJ2-7 TRBD1 TRBV25-1 CASSWGTGIQQYF TGTGCCAGCAGCTGGGGGACAGGGATTCAGCAGTACTTC
NA TRBJ2-7 TRBD2 TRBV7-2 CASSFRLPGLAAYEQYF TGTGCCAGCAGCTTCAGGCTGCCGGGACTAGCGGCCTACGAGCAGTACTTC
few TRBJ1-2 NA TRBV20-1 CSATSQPSYGYTF TGCAGTGCTACTTCTCAGCCGAGTTATGGCTACACCTTC
NA TRBJ2-2 NA TRBV12-3/TRBV12-4 CASSSYSVPGELFF TGTGCCAGCAGTTCCTATAGTGTCCCCGGGGAGCTGTTTTTT
NA TRBJ1-2 NA TRBV12-3/TRBV12-4 CASSSGRRYGYTF TGTGCCAGCAGCTCCGGACGGCGCTATGGCTACACCTTC
once TRBJ1-5 NA TRBV20-1 CSAARGTDQPQHF TGCAGTGCCGCCCGGGGGACCGACCAGCCCCAGCATTTT
NA TRBJ2-2 NA TRBV9 CASSITDWVNTGELFF TGTGCCAGCAGCATAACGGACTGGGTTAACACCGGGGAGCTGTTTTTT
once TRBJ2-3 TRBD2 TRBV10-3 CAIKVRDFTFSGSRTDTQYF TGTGCCATCAAAGTACGGGATTTTACCTTTAGCGGGAGCCGCACAGATACGCAGTATTTT
NA TRBJ2-1 NA TRBV7-7 CATRAWVGDNEQFF TGTGCTACCCGCGCGTGGGTAGGTGACAATGAGCAGTTCTTC
NA TRBJ2-1 NA TRBV12-3/TRBV12-4 CASSSTAQGRNEQFF TGTGCCAGCAGCTCCACCGCCCAGGGACGGAATGAGCAGTTCTTC
NA TRBJ2-4 TRBD2 TRBV28 CASSLVAGGPRNIQYF TGTGCCAGCAGTTTAGTAGCGGGAGGGCCGAGAAACATTCAGTACTTC
NA TRBJ2-2 NA TRBV7-2 CASSLTFNTGGLFF TGTGCCAGCAGCTTGACTTTCAACACCGGGGGGCTGTTTTTT
few TRBJ2-3 NA TRBV5-1 CASSLDSRTDTQYF TGCGCCAGCAGCTTAGACAGTAGAACAGATACGCAGTATTTT
NA TRBJ2-1 TRBD2 TRBV20-1 CSALTAAAGGSNEQFF TGCAGTGCCCTGACGGCGGCGGCGGGAGGTAGCAATGAGCAGTTCTTC
NA TRBJ1-2 NA TRBV6-2/TRBV6-3 CASNRDGGNYGYTF TGTGCCAGCAACAGAGACGGGGGGAACTATGGCTACACCTTC
NA TRBJ1-1 NA TRBV28 CASSLGLLEAFF TGTGCCAGCAGTTTAGGGTTACTCGAAGCTTTCTTT
NA TRBJ2-3 TRBD2 TRBV2 CASSEVDALASGGDTQYF TGTGCCAGCAGTGAAGTGGACGCTTTGGCTAGCGGAGGGGATACGCAGTATTTT
NA TRBJ2-5 NA TRBV6-2/TRBV6-3 CASSSLGLTGTPYETQYF TGTGCCAGCAGTTCTCTGGGACTTACCGGGACTCCTTACGAGACCCAGTACTTC
NA TRBJ2-3 TRBD2 TRBV7-3 CASSRPDAAGGGSGRASTDTQYF TGTGCCAGCAGCCGTCCGGACGCGGCCGGTGGAGGTAGCGGGAGGGCGAGCACAGATACGCAGTATTTT
NA TRBJ2-7 NA TRBV5-5 CASSLAGRTNHEQYF TGTGCCAGCAGCTTGGCGGGGCGGACGAACCACGAGCAGTACTTC
NA TRBJ2-3 NA TRBV28 CASHNPSTDTQYF TGTGCCAGCCACAACCCAAGCACAGATACGCAGTATTTT
NA TRBJ2-7 NA TRBV7-9 CASSLGTTALYEQYF TGTGCCAGCAGCTTAGGGACCACTGCACTCTACGAGCAGTACTTC
NA TRBJ2-7 NA TRBV19 CASSISDSYEQYF TGTGCCAGTAGTATCTCGGACAGCTACGAGCAGTACTTC
NA TRBJ2-1 TRBD2 TRBV28 CASSPGTSGFTTRNEQFF TGTGCCAGCAGCCCCGGGACTAGCGGCTTCACGACGAGGAATGAGCAGTTCTTC
NA TRBJ2-1 TRBD1 TRBV3-1 CASSQAPTLPGTGIVDEQFF TGTGCCAGCAGCCAAGCACCGACTCTCCCGGGGACAGGGATCGTGGATGAGCAGTTCTTC
NA TRBJ2-1 NA TRBV29-1 CSVGITSDNEQFF TGCAGCGTAGGCATTACTTCCGACAATGAGCAGTTCTTC
few TRBJ2-1 NA TRBV5-1 CASGKAETYNEQFF TGCGCCAGCGGAAAAGCGGAAACCTACAATGAGCAGTTCTTC
NA TRBJ2-1 TRBD2 TRBV9 CASSVRLAGADEQFF TGTGCCAGCAGCGTCCGACTAGCGGGAGCCGATGAGCAGTTCTTC
NA TRBJ2-1 TRBD2 TRBV7-9 CASSFQLAGVSEQFF TGTGCCAGCAGCTTCCAACTAGCGGGAGTTTCTGAGCAGTTCTTC
NA TRBJ2-3 TRBD2 TRBV24-1 CATSEAGTSGTDTQYF TGTGCCACCAGTGAGGCCGGGACTAGCGGCACAGATACGCAGTATTTT
few TRBJ2-7 NA TRBV20-1 CSARGSWSGQYEQYF TGCAGTGCTAGAGGTTCCTGGAGCGGGCAGTACGAGCAGTACTTC
few TRBJ2-7 NA TRBV7-2 CASSITGGAPHEQYF TGTGCCAGCAGCATTACTGGCGGGGCCCCCCACGAGCAGTACTTC
NA TRBJ2-5 TRBD1 TRBV6-6 CASSYVGQGAETQYF TGTGCCAGCAGTTACGTAGGACAGGGGGCAGAGACCCAGTACTTC
NA TRBJ2-3 TRBD2 TRBV4-2 CASSQDRLAGGPDTQYF TGTGCCAGCAGCCAAGATAGACTAGCGGGAGGGCCAGATACGCAGTATTTT
NA TRBJ2-3 NA TRBV7-9 CASSLWLTSTDTQYF TGTGCCAGCAGCTTGTGGCTAACTAGCACAGATACGCAGTATTTT
NA TRBJ2-5 TRBD2 TRBV12-3/TRBV12-4 CASSSSGRGETQYF TGTGCCAGCAGCTCTAGCGGGAGGGGGGAGACCCAGTACTTC
NA TRBJ2-3 NA TRBV10-3 CAIQITDTQYF TGTGCCATCCAGATCACAGATACGCAGTATTTT
NA TRBJ2-7 NA TRBV12-3/TRBV12-4 CASTLRQGGNYEQYF TGTGCCAGCACCTTGAGACAGGGAGGGAACTACGAGCAGTACTTC
NA TRBJ2-7 NA TRBV7-2 CASSLWGHFYEQYF TGTGCCAGCAGCTTATGGGGACACTTCTACGAGCAGTACTTC
NA TRBJ1-5 TRBD1 TRBV12-3/TRBV12-4 CASSGDRGRGQPQHF TGTGCCAGCAGTGGGGACAGGGGGCGAGGGCAGCCCCAGCATTTT
few TRBJ2-5 TRBD2 TRBV11-1 CASSSTGRVKETQYF TGTGCCAGCAGCTCTACCGGGAGGGTAAAAGAGACCCAGTACTTC
NA TRBJ2-3 TRBD1 TRBV4-1 CASSQPGQGESTDTQYF TGCGCCAGCAGCCAACCGGGACAGGGAGAGAGCACAGATACGCAGTATTTT
few TRBJ2-7 NA TRBV7-2 CASSLNIEQYF TGTGCCAGCAGCTTAAATATCGAGCAGTACTTC
once TRBJ1-6 NA TRBV27 CASRQSSYNSPLHF TGTGCCAGCAGACAGAGCTCCTATAATTCACCCCTCCACTTT
NA TRBJ2-1 NA TRBV7-3 CASSLAPLENEQFF TGTGCCAGCAGCTTAGCTCCGCTGGAGAATGAGCAGTTCTTC
NA TRBJ2-7 TRBD2 TRBV28 CASSLRPGLAGPEQYF TGTGCCAGCAGTTTACGCCCCGGACTAGCGGGACCCGAGCAGTACTTC
NA TRBJ2-1 NA TRBV9 CASSPHRSSYNEQFF TGTGCCAGCAGTCCACACAGAAGCTCCTACAATGAGCAGTTCTTC
few TRBJ2-7 TRBD1 TRBV6-5 CASGYRGSYEQYF TGTGCCAGCGGGTACAGGGGCTCCTACGAGCAGTACTTC